This T cell receptor beta chain was sequenced in a study of T cells in localized non-small cell lung cancer. Study-wide findings and caveats: Uninvolved adjacent lung had more T cell clonality than any other tissue, topping tumor. Elevated blood T cell density was associated with longer overall survival. Appearances in adjacent lung were noted for a median approximately 58 of the top 100 tumor clones. One tumor region alone was sequenced, and heterogeneity therefore remains possible.

This CDR3 spans 14 amino acids. Worth noting for this clone: Its matching antigen is unknown.

Some clones are missing from TCRdb's copy, which holds only in-frame ones; the method was immunoSEQ multiplex PCR. Among some 56,000 clones listed, roughly 88% were seen once. Specimen: peripheral blood, collected before any cancer treatment. This clonotype originated in a woman between 35 and 70 years old with stage I lung adenocarcinoma. This chain links TRBV21-1 with TRBJ2-7; the D call in the table, TRBD2, was not verified against the DNA. TRBV21-1 is reported as a pseudogene. The CDR3 DNA reads as TGTGCCAGCAGCAAGGGGGGGATCTCCTACGAGCAGTACTTC. This encodes CASSKGGISYEQYF.